The clone carrying this T cell receptor (beta chain) was counted a few times. Its specificity is unknown. Some clones are missing from TCRdb's copy, which holds only in-frame ones; the method was immunoSEQ multiplex PCR. Here the sample spans around 16,000 clones, around three quarters being singletons. The unexposed donors gave CD4+ T cells in 2011-2018, prior to COVID-19. After ten to eleven days of culture, CD4+ T cells were isolated. Cells permitting, SARS-CoV-2 S/N and four cold-coronavirus spikes were tested on unexposed-donor CD4+ T cells. This record comes from a study of CD4 T cells in relation to SARS-CoV-2 and coronaviruses. Across the study: After less than 11 days of antigen culture, PBMC TCR beta CDR3s were sequenced.

Germline V lookup: CDR1 LGHDT, CDR2 YNNKEL (reference sequence). The CDR3 has 13 amino acids. V was shortened by 4 bases and J by 3 bases, with 9 bases between the two germline ends. Study-wide results and caveats: Samples before the pandemic and after infection were not matched within any donor.

The chain employs TRBV3-1 (or the pseudogene TRBV3-2) and TRBJ1-1, with D possibly TRBD1 on 6 matching bases. The receptor's source is a human donor in good health. Sequenced sample: CD4+ T cells from PBMCs, cultured in vitro. For the CDR3, the DNA is TGTGCCAGCAGCCGACAGGTGGACACTGAAGCTTTCTTT. Its translation: CASSRQVDTEAFF.